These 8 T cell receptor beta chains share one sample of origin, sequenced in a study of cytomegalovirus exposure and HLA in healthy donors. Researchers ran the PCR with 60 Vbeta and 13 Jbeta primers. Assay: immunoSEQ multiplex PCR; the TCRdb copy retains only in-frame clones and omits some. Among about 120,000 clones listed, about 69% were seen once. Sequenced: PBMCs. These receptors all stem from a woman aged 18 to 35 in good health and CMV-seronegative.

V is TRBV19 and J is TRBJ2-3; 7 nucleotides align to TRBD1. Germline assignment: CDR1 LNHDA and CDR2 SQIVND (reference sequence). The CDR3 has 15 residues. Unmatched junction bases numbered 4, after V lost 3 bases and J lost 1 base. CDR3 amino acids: CASSIAGGGTDTQYF. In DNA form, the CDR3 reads TGTGCCAGTAGTATTGCAGGGGGAGGCACAGATACGCAGTATTTT. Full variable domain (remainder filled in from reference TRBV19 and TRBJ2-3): DGGITQSPKYLFRKEGQNVTLSCEQNLNHDAMYWYRQDPGQGLRLIYYSQIVNDFQKGDIAEGYSVSREKKESFPLTVTSAQKNPTAFYLCASSIAGGGTDTQYFGPGTRLTVL.

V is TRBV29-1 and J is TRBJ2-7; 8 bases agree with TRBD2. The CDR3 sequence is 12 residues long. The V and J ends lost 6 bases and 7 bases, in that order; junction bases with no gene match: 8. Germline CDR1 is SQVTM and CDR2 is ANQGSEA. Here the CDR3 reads CSVARRGEEQYF. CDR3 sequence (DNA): TGCAGCGTGGCAAGGCGGGGGGAAGAGCAGTACTTC.

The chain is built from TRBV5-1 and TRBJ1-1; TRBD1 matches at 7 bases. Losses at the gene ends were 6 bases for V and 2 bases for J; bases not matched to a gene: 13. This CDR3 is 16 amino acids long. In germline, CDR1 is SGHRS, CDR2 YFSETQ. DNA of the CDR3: TGCGCCAGCACCTCTTTGTCGGGACAGATCAACACTGAAGCTTTCTTT. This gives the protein CASTSLSGQINTEAFF.

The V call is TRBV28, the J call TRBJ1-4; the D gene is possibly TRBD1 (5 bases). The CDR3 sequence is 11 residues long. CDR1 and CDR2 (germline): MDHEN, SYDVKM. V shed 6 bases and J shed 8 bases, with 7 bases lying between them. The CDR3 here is CASSGGEKLFF. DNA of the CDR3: TGTGCCAGCAGCGGGGGGGAAAAACTGTTTTTT. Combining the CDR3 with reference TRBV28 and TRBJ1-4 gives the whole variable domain DVKVTQSSRYLVKRTGEKVFLECVQDMDHENMFWYRQDPGLGLRLIYFSYDVKMKEKGDIPEGYSVSREKKERFSLILESASTNQTSMYLCASSGGEKLFFGSGTQLSVL.

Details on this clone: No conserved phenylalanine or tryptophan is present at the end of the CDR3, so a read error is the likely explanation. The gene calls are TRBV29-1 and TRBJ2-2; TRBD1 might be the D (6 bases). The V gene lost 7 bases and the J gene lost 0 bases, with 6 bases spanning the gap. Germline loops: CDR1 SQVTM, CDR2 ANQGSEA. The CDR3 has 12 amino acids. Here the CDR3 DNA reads TGCAGCGGGACAGCGAACACCGGGGAGCTGTTTGTT. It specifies CSGTANTGELFV.

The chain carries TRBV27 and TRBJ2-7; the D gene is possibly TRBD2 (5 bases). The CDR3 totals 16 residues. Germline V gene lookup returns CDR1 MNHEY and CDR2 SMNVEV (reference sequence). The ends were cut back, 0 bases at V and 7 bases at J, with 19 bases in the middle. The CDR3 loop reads CASSLSRRADSGEQYF. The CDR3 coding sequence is TGTGCCAGCAGTTTATCGAGGCGAGCGGACTCGGGGGAGCAGTACTTC.

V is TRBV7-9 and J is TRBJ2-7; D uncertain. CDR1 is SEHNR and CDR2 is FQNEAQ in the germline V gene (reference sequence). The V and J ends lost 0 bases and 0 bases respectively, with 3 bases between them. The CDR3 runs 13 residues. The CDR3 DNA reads TGTGCCAGCAGCTTAGCCTTCTCCTACGAGCAGTACTTC. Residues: CASSLAFSYEQYF.

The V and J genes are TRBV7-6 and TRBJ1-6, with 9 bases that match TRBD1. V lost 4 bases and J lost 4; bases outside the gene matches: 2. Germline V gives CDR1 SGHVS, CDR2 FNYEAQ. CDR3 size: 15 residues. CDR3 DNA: TGTGCCAGCAGCTCCGGACAGGGGTATAATTCACCCCTCCACTTT. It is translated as CASSSGQGYNSPLHF.